This TCR beta chain originates from a study of blood T cell repertoires in COVID-19. Looking at the study overall: Spain, Italy and the United States supplied samples that represented acute and convalescent COVID-19. T cells, B-cell-depleted T cells, or PBMCs provided the cDNA or gDNA that served as material.

The V gene end was trimmed by 7 bases and the J gene end by 7 bases; junction bases not matched to a gene: 7. The CDR3 is made up of 14 amino acids. Germline V CDR1 and CDR2: SNHLY, FYNNEI. Participant-reported clinical history was the basis for cohort assignment. Produced via immunoSEQ multiplex PCR; TCRdb's table is partial and in-frame only. The top ten clones hold 1.5% to 2% of a sample with around 250,000 clones, 80% to 90% of them seen once. The sequenced sample consisted of PBMCs or T cells enriched from blood (not recorded which). The TCR originated in a woman in her 50s who had recovered from COVID-19. This chain connects TRBV2 to TRBJ2-2, with 9 bases matching TRBD2. The CDR3, as DNA: TGTGCCAGCAAAGCGGGGGGTTTATACGGGGAGCTGTTTTTT. Translated, it gives CASKAGGLYGELFF.